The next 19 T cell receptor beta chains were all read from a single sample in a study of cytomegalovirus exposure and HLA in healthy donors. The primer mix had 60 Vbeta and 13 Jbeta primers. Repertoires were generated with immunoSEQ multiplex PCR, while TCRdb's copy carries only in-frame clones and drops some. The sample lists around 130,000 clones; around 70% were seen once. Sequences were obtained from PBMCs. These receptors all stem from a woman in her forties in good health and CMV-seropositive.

As DNA, the CDR3 is TGTGCCAGCAGTTTCACTAGCGGGGGATCCTACAATGAGCAGTTCTTC. This translates into CASSFTSGGSYNEQFF. The chain combines TRBV27 with TRBJ2-1; 11 bases align to TRBD2. The CDR3 extends over 16 amino acids. With V trimmed by 3 bases and J by 1 base, 2 bases remained unmatched. Germline V gives CDR1 MNHEY, CDR2 SMNVEV (reference sequence).

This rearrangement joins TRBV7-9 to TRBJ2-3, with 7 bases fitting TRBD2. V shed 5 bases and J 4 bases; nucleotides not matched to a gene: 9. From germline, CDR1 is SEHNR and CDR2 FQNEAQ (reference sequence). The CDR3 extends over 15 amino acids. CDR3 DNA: TGTGCCAGCAGCCCCAGTCTGGCGGGAGCAGATACGCAGTATTTT. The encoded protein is CASSPSLAGADTQYF.

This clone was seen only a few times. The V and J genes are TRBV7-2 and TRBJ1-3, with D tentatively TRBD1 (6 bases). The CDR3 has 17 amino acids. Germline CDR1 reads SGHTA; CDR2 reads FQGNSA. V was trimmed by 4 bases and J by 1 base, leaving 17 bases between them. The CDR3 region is CASSSRGGGNSGNTIYF. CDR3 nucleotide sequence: TGTGCCAGCAGCTCCCGAGGGGGGGGGAATTCTGGAAACACCATATATTTT.

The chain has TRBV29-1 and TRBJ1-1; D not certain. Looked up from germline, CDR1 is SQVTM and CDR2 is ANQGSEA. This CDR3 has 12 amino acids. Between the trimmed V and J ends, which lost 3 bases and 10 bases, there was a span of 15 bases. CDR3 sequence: CSVDGGECSAFF. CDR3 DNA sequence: TGCAGCGTTGATGGTGGAGAGTGTTCAGCTTTCTTT.

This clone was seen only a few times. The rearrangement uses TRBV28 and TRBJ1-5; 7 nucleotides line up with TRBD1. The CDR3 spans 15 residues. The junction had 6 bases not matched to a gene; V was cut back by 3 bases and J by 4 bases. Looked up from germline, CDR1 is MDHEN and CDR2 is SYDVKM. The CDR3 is CASSLSNRGNQPQHF. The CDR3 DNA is TGTGCCAGCAGTTTGAGTAACAGGGGAAATCAGCCCCAGCATTTT.

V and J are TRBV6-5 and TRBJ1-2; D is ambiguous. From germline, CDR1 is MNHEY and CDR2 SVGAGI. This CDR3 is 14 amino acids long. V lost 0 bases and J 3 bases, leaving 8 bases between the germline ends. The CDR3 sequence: CASSYSWEYYGYTF. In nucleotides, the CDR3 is TGTGCCAGCAGTTACTCATGGGAGTACTATGGCTACACCTTC.

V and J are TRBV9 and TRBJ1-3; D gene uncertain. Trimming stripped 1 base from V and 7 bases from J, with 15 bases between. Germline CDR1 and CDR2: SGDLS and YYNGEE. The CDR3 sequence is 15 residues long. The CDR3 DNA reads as TGTGCCAGCAGCGTAAGAGCGGGCCCTACCAACACCATATATTTT. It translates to CASSVRAGPTNTIYF.

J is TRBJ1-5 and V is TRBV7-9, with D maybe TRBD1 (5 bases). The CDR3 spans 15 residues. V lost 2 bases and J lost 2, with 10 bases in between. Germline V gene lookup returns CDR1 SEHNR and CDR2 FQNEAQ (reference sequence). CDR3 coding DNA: TGTGCCAGCAGCTTAAGCGCGGGGCGCAATCAGCCCCAGCATTTT. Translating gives CASSLSAGRNQPQHF.

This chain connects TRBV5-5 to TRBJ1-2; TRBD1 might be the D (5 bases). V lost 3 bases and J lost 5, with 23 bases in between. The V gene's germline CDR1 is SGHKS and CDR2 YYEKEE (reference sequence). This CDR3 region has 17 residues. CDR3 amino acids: CASSSVDSGTSGYGYTF. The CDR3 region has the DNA TGTGCCAGCAGCTCCGTTGACTCGGGGACCAGCGGGTATGGCTACACCTTC.

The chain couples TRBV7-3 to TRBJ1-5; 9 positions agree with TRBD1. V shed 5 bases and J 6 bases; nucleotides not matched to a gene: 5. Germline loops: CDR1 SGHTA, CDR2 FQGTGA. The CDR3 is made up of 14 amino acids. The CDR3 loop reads CASSTGGTAQPQHF. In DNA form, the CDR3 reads TGTGCCAGCAGCACAGGGGGCACGGCTCAGCCCCAGCATTTT.

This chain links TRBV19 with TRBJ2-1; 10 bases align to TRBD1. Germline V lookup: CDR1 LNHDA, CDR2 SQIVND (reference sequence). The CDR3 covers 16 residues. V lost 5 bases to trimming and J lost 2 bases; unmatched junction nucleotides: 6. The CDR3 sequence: CASSFRQGATYNEQFF. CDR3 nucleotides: TGTGCCAGTAGTTTCCGACAGGGGGCTACCTACAATGAGCAGTTCTTC.

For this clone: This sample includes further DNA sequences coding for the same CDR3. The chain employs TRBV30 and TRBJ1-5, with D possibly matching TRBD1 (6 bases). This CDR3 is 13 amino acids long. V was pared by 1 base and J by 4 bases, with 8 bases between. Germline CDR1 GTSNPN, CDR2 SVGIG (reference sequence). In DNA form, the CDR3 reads TGTGCCTGGAGTGCTCAGGGGAATCAGCCCCAGCATTTT. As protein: CAWSAQGNQPQHF. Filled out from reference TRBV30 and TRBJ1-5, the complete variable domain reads SQTIHQWPATLVQPVGSPLSLECTVEGTSNPNLYWYRQAAGRGLQLLFYSVGIGQISSEVPQNLSASRPQDRQFILSSKKLLLSDSGFYLCAWSAQGNQPQHFGDGTRLSIL.

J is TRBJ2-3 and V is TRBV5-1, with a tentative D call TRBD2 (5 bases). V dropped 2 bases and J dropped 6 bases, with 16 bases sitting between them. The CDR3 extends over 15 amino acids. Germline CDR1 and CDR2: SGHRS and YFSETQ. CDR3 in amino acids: CASSFGPGMGDTQYF. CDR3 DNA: TGCGCCAGCAGCTTCGGACCCGGGATGGGGGATACGCAGTATTTT. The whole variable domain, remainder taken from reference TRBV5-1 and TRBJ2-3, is KAGVTQTPRYLIKTRGQQVTLSCSPISGHRSVSWYQQTPGQGLQFLFEYFSETQRNKGNFPGRFSGRQFSNSRSEMNVSTLELGDSALYLCASSFGPGMGDTQYFGPGTRLTVL.

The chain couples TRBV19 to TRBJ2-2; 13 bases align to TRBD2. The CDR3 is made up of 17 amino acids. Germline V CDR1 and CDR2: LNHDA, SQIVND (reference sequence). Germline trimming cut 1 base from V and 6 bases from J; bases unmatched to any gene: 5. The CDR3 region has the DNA TGTGCCAGTAGTATAGTGGGACTAGCGGGGAGAGCCGGGGAGCTGTTTTTT. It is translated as CASSIVGLAGRAGELFF.

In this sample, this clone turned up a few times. CDR3 in DNA: TGTGCCAGCAGCTTGGTGGGGGACAGGGCCTACGAGCAGTACTTC. Translation gives CASSLVGDRAYEQYF. The V and J genes are TRBV5-8 and TRBJ2-7; TRBD1 agrees at 9 bases. The CDR3 runs 15 residues. Germline CDR1 and CDR2: SGHTS and YDEGEE. Trimming at V came to 0 bases and at J to 2 bases, leaving 3 bases not matched to a gene.

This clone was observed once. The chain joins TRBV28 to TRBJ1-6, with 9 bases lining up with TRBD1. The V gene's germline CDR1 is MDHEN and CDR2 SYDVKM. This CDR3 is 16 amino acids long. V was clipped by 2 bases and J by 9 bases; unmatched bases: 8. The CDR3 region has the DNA TGTGCCAGCAGTTTAACACGGACAGGGGTTGGTTCACCCCTCCACTTT. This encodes CASSLTRTGVGSPLHF.

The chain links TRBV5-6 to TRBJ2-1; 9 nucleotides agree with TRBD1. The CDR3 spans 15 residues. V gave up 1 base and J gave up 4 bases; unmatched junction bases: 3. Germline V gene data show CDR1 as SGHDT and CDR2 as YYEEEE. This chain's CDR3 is CASSLSGQGYNEQFF. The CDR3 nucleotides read TGTGCCAGCAGCTTGAGCGGACAGGGGTACAATGAGCAGTTCTTC.

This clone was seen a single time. The CDR3 loop reads CASSSQQGAVEAFF. CDR3 bases: TGTGCCAGCAGCTCACAACAGGGGGCGGTCGAAGCTTTCTTT. The chain combines TRBV5-4 with TRBJ1-1; 9 nucleotides line up with TRBD1. The CDR3 sequence is 14 residues long. Germline V gene data show CDR1 as SGHNT and CDR2 as YYREEE (reference sequence). With 3 bases clipped from V and 8 bases from J, the junction kept 8 bases outside the gene matches. The full variable domain, rest sourced from reference TRBV5-4 and TRBJ1-1, is ETGVTQSPTHLIKTRGQQVTLRCSSQSGHNTVSWYQQALGQGPQFIFQYYREEENGRGNFPPRFSGLQFPNYSSELNVNALELDDSALYLCASSSQQGAVEAFFGQGTRLTVV.

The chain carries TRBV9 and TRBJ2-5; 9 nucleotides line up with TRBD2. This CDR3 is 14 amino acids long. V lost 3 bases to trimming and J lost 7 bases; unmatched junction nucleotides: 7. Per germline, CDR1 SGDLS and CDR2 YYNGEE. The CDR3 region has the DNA TGTGCCAGCAGCGGCGGGGGGGCCGGTGGGACCCAGTACTTC. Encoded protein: CASSGGGAGGTQYF.